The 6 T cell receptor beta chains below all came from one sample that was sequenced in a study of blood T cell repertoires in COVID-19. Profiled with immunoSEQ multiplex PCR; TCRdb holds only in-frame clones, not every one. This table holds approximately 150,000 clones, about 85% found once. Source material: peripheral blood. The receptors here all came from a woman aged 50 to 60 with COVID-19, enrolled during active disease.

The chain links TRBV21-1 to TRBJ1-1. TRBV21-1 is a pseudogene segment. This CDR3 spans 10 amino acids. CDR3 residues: CASSGDEAFF. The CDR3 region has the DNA TGTGCCAGCAGCGGAGATGAAGCTTTCTTT.

In DNA form, the CDR3 reads TGCGCCAGCAGCCAAGATCACACAGGGCTGAACACTGAAGCTTTCTTT. Residues: CASSQDHTGLNTEAFF. This sequence joins TRBV4-3 and TRBJ1-1; TRBD1 might be the D (6 bases). The germline gives CDR1 LGHNA, CDR2 YSLEER. The CDR3 contains 16 residues. V was pared by 0 bases and J by 0 bases, with 11 bases between.

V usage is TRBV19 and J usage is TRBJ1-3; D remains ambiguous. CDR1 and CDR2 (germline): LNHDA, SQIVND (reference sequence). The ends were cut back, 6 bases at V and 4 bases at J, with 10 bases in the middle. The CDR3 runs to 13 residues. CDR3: CASSGGIGNTIYF. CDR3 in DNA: TGTGCCAGTAGCGGAGGGATCGGAAACACCATATATTTT.

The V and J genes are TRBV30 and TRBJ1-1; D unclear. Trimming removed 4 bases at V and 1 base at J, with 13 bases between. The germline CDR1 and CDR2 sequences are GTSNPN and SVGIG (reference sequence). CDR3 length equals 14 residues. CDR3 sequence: CAWKPGFTNTEAFF. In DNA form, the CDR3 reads TGTGCCTGGAAGCCGGGGTTTACGAACACTGAAGCTTTCTTT.

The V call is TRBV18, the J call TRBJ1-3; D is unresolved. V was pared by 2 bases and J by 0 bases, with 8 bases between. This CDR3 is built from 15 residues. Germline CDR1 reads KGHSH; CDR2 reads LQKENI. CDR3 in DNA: TGTGCCAGCTCACCAGAGTTATCCTCTGGAAACACCATATATTTT. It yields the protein CASSPELSSGNTIYF. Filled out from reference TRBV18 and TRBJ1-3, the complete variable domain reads NAGVMQNPRHLVRRRGQEARLRCSPMKGHSHVYWYRQLPEEGLKFMVYLQKENIIDESGMPKERFSAEFPKEGPSILRIQQVVRGDSAAYFCASSPELSSGNTIYFGEGSWLTVV.

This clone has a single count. The chain's CDR3 is CVRSLGTGGCYEQYF. CDR3 nucleotides: TGTGTCAGAAGCTTGGGGACAGGGGGCTGCTACGAGCAGTACTTC. The chain carries TRBV7-5 and TRBJ2-7; no DNA check was done on the table's D call, TRBD1. TRBV7-5 corresponds to a pseudogene. CDR3 length: 15 residues.